A single sample is the source of the 5 T cell receptor beta chains below, sequenced in a study of blood T cells in healthy people across ages (dated by TCRdb to the mid-2010s). Receptor libraries were prepared by 5' RACE. This sample was sequenced with an Illumina HiSeq 2500. A second PCR of about 6 to 11 cycles was performed with a sample-barcoded 5' primer and a J-beta primer mix. TCRdb reworked the public reads: Q25 trimming with fastp, MiXCR clone assembly, productive beta chains retained. Identical CDR3 protein sequences are pooled into one entry, listed with their most common genes and DNA. This sample gives about 560,000 distinct CDR3 sequences in total; around a quarter of them show up just once. The ten top clones hold about 3.9% of the sample. These same data were also listed under a study on T cells of mothers and their children.

Sample: blood. These receptors were obtained from a boy aged 2 to 10 in good health.

V gene TRBV25-1 combines with J gene TRBJ2-2; 7 nucleotides match TRBD1. V dropped 3 bases and J dropped 4; count of bases not matched to a gene: 2. The CDR3 is 14 residues long. From germline, CDR1 is MGHDK and CDR2 SYGVNS. In DNA, the CDR3 is TGTGCCAGCAGTGATTCAGGGGGCACCGGGGAGCTGTTTTTT. Translating it yields CASSDSGGTGELFF.

Points on this clonotype: A read error may account for a junction end that differs from germline. CDR3 sequence reads: CVSALEESATEAFF. The CDR3, as DNA: TGTGTCAGCGCCCTAGAGGAGAGTGCAACTGAAGCTTTCTTT. The rearrangement links TRBV6-5 to TRBJ1-1; D is ambiguous. Germline V gene lookup returns CDR1 MNHEY and CDR2 SVGAGI. The CDR3 runs to 14 residues.

This clonotype was recorded once. This chain joins TRBV9 and TRBJ2-7; 7 bases fit TRBD1. Germline V lookup: CDR1 SGDLS, CDR2 YYNGEE. V lost 0 bases, J lost 2 bases, and 5 bases stayed unmatched. The CDR3 is 15 amino acids. Written as DNA, the CDR3 is TGTGCCAGCAGCGTAGGGGACAGTGGGACCTACGAGCAGTACTTC. Translation gives CASSVGDSGTYEQYF. Filled out from reference TRBV9 and TRBJ2-7, the complete variable domain reads DSGVTQTPKHLITATGQRVTLRCSPRSGDLSVYWYQQSLDQGLQFLIQYYNGEERAKGNILERFSAQQFPDLHSELNLSSLELGDSALYFCASSVGDSGTYEQYFGPGTRLTVT.

This rearrangement joins TRBV13 to TRBJ2-7; no clear D. V was clipped by 2 bases and J by 1 base, with 12 bases between them. The CDR3 is 15 residues long. Germline CDR1 reads PRHDT; CDR2 reads FYEKMQ (reference sequence). CDR3 DNA sequence: TGTGCCAGCAGCTTATCGTGGGTCCTGTCCTACGAGCAGTACTTC. Protein product: CASSLSWVLSYEQYF.

The chain uses TRBV5-5 and TRBJ2-1; a weak D match, TRBD2 (7 bases). CDR3 length equals 16 residues. Between the trimmed V and J ends, which lost 4 bases and 4 bases, there was a span of 18 bases. Germline CDR1 is SGHKS and CDR2 is YYEKEE (reference sequence). In DNA, the CDR3 is TGTGCCAGCAGCCCGCCTGAGGGGAGGGGGTACAATGAGCAGTTCTTC. As protein: CASSPPEGRGYNEQFF.